This T cell receptor (beta chain) emerged from a study of blood T cell repertoires in COVID-19. Turning to the study itself: Nucleic acid was either cDNA or gDNA, and it came from T cells, B-cell-depleted T cells, or PBMCs.

How the authors handled the data: Estimated nucleated cell counts came from reference gene primer amplification. Sequenced by immunoSEQ multiplex PCR; TCRdb stores in-frame clones only, minus some. Clonal size and the V and J genes are those of that table, whereas D and trimming came from the DNA. The sample includes around 300,000 clones, roughly 90% of them seen just once. Self-reported history from a screening survey and questionnaire set each donor's cohort. This CDR3 is 15 amino acids long. CDR1 is MDHEN and CDR2 is SYDVKM in the germline V gene. The ends were cut back, 5 bases at V and 0 bases at J, with 11 bases in the middle.

This receptor was identified in an older woman who had recovered from COVID-19. Sequences were obtained from PBMCs or T cells enriched from blood (not recorded which). This chain uses TRBV28 with TRBJ1-3; D possibly corresponds to TRBD1 (6 bases). CDR3 protein: CASSPYRVSGNTIYF. As DNA, the CDR3 is TGTGCCAGCAGTCCCTACAGGGTCTCTGGAAACACCATATATTTT.